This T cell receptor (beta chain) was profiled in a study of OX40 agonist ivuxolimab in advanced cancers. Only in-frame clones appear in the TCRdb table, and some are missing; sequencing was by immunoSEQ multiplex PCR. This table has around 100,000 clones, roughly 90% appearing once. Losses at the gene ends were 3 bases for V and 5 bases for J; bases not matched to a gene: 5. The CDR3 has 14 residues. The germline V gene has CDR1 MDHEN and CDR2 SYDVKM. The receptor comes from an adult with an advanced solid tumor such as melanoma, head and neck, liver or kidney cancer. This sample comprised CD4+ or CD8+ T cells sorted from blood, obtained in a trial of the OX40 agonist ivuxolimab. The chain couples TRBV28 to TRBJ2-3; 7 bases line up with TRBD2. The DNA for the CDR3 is TGTGCCAGCAGTTTCGTTAAGCGGGGAGATACGCAGTATTTT. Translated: CASSFVKRGDTQYF. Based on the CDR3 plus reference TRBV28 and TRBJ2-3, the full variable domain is DVKVTQSSRYLVKRTGEKVFLECVQDMDHENMFWYRQDPGLGLRLIYFSYDVKMKEKGDIPEGYSVSREKKERFSLILESASTNQTSMYLCASSFVKRGDTQYFGPGTRLTVL.